This TCR beta chain originates from a study of blood T cell repertoires in COVID-19. Across the whole study: Some COVID-19 samples were acute and others convalescent; all came from the United States, Italy and Spain. T cells, B-cell-depleted T cells, or PBMCs supplied cDNA or gDNA.

In the source study's methods: Quantification of nucleated cells was approximated via reference gene primer amplification. The protocol was immunoSEQ multiplex PCR, while the TCRdb copy is restricted to in-frame clones and leaves out a portion. Clone size and the V and J calls come from that table; the DNA yielded D and trimming. The data hold 300,000 or so clones, with more than 70% observed a single time. The CDR3 runs 13 residues. CDR1 SQVTM and CDR2 ANQGSEA come from the germline V gene. V shed 4 bases and J shed 5 bases, with 14 bases lying between them. The receptor was isolated from a man aged 18-30 years who had recovered from COVID-19. V and J are TRBV29-1 and TRBJ1-2; D is uncertain. Sequenced sample: peripheral blood. As DNA, the CDR3 is TGCAGCGTTGCAGGTAGTGATTTTTATGGCTACACCTTC. Encoded protein: CSVAGSDFYGYTF.